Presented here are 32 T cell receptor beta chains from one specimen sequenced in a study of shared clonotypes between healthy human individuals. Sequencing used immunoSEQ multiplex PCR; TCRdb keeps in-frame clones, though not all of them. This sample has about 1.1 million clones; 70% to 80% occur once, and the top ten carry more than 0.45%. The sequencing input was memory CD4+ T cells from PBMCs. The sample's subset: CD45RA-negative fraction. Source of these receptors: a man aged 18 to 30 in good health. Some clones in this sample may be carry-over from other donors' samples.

The CDR3 region has the DNA TGTGCCTGGAGTGGCGAGAGCAATCAGCCCCAGCATTTT. Encoded protein: CAWSGESNQPQHF. The V and J genes are TRBV30 and TRBJ1-5; D is unresolved. V lost 1 base and J 1 base, leaving 5 bases between the germline ends. The CDR3 loop spans 13 amino acids. Germline values: CDR1 GTSNPN, CDR2 SVGIG (reference sequence).

The CDR3 DNA follows: TGTGCCAGCAGCGGAGCGGGCAGGGGGGCCGGGGGGCAGTACTTC. Its protein product is CASSGAGRGAGGQYF. The J gene is TRBJ2-7, the V gene TRBV7-9, with D tentatively TRBD1 (7 bases). The CDR3 is 15 residues long. Germline CDR1 is SEHNR and CDR2 is FQNEAQ (reference sequence). Trimming pared 5 bases from V and 9 bases from J, leaving 23 bases between.

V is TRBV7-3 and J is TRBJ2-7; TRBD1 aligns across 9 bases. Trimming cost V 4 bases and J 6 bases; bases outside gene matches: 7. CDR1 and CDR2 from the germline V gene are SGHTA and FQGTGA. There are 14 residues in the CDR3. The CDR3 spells CASSSPGQGPEQYF. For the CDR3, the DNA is TGTGCCAGCAGCTCTCCGGGACAGGGTCCCGAGCAGTACTTC.

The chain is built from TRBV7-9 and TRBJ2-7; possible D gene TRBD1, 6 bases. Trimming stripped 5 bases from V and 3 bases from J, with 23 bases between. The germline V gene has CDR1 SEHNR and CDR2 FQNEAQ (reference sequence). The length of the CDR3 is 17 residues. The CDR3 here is CASSNEQDSLSFYEQYF. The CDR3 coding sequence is TGTGCCAGCAGCAACGAACAGGACAGCTTGTCGTTCTACGAGCAGTACTTC. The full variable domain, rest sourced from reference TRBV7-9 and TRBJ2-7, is DTGVSQNPRHKITKRGQNVTFRCDPISEHNRLYWYRQTLGQGPEFLTYFQNEAQLEKSRLLSDRFSAERPKGSFSTLEIQRTEQGDSAMYLCASSNEQDSLSFYEQYFGPGTRLTVT.

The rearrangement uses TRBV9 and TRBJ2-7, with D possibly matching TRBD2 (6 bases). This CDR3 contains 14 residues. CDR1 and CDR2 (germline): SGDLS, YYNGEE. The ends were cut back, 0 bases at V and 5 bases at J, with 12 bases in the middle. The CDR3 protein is CASSVGRWGDEQYF. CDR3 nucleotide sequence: TGTGCCAGCAGCGTAGGTCGGTGGGGGGACGAGCAGTACTTC. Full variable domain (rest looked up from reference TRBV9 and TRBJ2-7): DSGVTQTPKHLITATGQRVTLRCSPRSGDLSVYWYQQSLDQGLQFLIQYYNGEERAKGNILERFSAQQFPDLHSELNLSSLELGDSALYFCASSVGRWGDEQYFGPGTRLTVT.

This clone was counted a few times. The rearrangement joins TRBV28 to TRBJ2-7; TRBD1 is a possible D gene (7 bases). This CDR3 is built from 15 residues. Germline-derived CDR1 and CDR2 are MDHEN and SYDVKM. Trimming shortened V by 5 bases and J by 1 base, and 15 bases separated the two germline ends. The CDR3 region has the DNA TGTGCCAGCAGTCGACCGACAGGGACTTCCTACGAGCAGTACTTC. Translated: CASSRPTGTSYEQYF.

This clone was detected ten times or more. The CDR3 is CASRLGFRPAQETQYF. In DNA, the CDR3 is TGTGCCAGCAGGTTGGGGTTTCGCCCAGCGCAAGAGACCCAGTACTTC. The V gene is TRBV28, the J gene TRBJ2-5; D unresolved. CDR1 and CDR2 (germline): MDHEN, SYDVKM. The CDR3 has 16 residues. The ends were cut back, 6 bases at V and 2 bases at J, with 19 bases in the middle.

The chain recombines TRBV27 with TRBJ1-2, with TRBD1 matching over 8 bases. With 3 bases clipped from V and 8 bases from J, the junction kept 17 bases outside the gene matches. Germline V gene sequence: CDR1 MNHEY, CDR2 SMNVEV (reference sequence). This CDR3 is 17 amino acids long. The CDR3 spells CASSFSGWAGGAGGYTF. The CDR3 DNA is TGTGCCAGCAGTTTTTCCGGCTGGGCAGGGGGCGCGGGAGGCTACACCTTC.

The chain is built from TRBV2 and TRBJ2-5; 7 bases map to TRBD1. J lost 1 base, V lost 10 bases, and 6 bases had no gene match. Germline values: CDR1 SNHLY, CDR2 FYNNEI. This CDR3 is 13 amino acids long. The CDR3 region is CATYNRGQETQYF. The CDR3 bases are TGTGCCACTTATAACAGGGGCCAAGAGACCCAGTACTTC.

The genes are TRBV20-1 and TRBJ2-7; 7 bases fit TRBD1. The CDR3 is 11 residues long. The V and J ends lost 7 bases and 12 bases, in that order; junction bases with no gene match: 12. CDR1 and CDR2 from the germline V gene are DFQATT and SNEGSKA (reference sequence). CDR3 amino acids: CSVQRRQGGYF. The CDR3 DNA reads TGCAGTGTCCAACGACGACAGGGTGGGTACTTC.

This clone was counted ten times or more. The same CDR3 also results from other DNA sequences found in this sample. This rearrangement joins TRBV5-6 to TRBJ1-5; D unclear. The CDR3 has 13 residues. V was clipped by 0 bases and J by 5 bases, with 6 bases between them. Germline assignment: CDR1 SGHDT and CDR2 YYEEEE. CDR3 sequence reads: CASSLGPDQPQHF. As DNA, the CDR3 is TGTGCCAGCAGCTTGGGGCCAGATCAGCCCCAGCATTTT.

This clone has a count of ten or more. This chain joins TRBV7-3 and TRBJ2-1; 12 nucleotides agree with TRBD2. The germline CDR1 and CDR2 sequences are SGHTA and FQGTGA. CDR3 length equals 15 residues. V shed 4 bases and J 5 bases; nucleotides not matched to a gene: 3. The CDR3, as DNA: TGTGCCAGCAGCTCGACTAGCGGGGGCAACAATGAGCAGTTCTTC. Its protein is CASSSTSGGNNEQFF.

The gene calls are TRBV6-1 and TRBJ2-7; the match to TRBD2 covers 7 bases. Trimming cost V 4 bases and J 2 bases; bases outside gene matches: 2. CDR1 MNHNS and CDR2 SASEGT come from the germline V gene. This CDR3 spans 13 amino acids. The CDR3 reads CASSARETYEQYF. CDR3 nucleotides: TGTGCCAGCAGTGCGCGGGAGACCTACGAGCAGTACTTC.

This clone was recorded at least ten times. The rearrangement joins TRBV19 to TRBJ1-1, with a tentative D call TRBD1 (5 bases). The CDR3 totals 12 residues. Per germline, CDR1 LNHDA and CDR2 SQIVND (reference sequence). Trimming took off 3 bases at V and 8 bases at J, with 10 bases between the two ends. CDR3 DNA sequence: TGTGCCAGTAGTATGGAGGGGTTGGAAGCTTTCTTT. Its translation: CASSMEGLEAFF.

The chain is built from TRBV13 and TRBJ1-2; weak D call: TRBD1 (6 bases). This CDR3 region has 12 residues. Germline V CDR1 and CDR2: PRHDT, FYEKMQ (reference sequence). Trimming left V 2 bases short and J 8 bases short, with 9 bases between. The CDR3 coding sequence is TGTGCCAGCAGCTTAACAGGGCTCGGCTACACCTTC. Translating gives CASSLTGLGYTF.

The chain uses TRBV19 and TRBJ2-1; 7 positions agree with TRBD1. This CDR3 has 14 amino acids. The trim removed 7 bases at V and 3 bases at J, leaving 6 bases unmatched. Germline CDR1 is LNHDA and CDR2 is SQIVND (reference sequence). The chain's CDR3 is CASTTRGLYNEQFF. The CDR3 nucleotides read TGTGCCAGTACCACGAGGGGGCTCTACAATGAGCAGTTCTTC.

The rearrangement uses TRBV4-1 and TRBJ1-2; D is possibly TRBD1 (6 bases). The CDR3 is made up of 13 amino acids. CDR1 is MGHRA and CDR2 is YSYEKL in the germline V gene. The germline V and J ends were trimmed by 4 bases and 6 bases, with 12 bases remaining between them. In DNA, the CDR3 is TGCGCCAGCAGCCTTGGACAGTTAGATGGCTACACCTTC. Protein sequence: CASSLGQLDGYTF.

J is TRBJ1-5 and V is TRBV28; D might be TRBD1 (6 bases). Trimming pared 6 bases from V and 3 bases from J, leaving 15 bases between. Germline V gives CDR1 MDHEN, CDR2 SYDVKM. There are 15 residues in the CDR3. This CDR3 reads CASSPNRAHNQPQHF. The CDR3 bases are TGTGCCAGCAGCCCTAACAGGGCCCACAATCAGCCCCAGCATTTT.

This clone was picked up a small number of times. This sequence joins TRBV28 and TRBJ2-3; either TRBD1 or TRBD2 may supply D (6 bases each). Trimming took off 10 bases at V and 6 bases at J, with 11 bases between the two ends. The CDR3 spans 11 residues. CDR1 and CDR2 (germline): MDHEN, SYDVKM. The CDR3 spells CATTGRDTQYF. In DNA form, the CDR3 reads TGTGCCACCACAGGGAGGGATACGCAGTATTTT.

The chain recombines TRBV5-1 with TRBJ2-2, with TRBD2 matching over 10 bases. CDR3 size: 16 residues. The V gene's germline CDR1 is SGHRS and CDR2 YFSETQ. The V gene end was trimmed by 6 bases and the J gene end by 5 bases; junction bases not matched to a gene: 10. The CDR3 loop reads CASTPGGLATTGELFF. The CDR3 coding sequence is TGCGCCAGCACCCCGGGGGGACTAGCGACTACCGGGGAGCTGTTTTTT. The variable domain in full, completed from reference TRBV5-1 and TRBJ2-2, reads KAGVTQTPRYLIKTRGQQVTLSCSPISGHRSVSWYQQTPGQGLQFLFEYFSETQRNKGNFPGRFSGRQFSNSRSEMNVSTLELGDSALYLCASTPGGLATTGELFFGEGSRLTVL.

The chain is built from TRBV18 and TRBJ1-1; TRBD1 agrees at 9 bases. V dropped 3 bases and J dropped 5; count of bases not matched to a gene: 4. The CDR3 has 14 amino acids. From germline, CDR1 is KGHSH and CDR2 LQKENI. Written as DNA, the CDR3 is TGTGCCAGCTCACCGTTACAGGGGGCAACTGAAGCTTTCTTT. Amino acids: CASSPLQGATEAFF. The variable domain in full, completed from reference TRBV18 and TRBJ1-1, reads NAGVMQNPRHLVRRRGQEARLRCSPMKGHSHVYWYRQLPEEGLKFMVYLQKENIIDESGMPKERFSAEFPKEGPSILRIQQVVRGDSAAYFCASSPLQGATEAFFGQGTRLTVV.

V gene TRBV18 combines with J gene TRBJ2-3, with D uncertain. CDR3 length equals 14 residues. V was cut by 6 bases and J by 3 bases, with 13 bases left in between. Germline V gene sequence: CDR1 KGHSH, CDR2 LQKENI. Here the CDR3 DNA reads TGTGCCAGCTCGATAGCTACGCGGACAGATACGCAGTATTTT. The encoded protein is CASSIATRTDTQYF.

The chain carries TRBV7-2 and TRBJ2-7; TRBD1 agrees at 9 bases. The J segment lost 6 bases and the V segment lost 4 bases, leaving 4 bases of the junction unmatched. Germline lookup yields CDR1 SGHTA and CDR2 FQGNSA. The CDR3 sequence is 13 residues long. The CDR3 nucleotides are TGTGCCAGCAGCTCGGGACAGGGCAGCGAGCAGTACTTC. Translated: CASSSGQGSEQYF. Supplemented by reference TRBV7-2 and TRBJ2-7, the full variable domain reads GAGVSQSPSNKVTEKGKDVELRCDPISGHTALYWYRQSLGQGLEFLIYFQGNSAPDKSGLPSDRFSAERTGGSVSTLTIQRTQQEDSAVYLCASSSGQGSEQYFGPGTRLTVT.

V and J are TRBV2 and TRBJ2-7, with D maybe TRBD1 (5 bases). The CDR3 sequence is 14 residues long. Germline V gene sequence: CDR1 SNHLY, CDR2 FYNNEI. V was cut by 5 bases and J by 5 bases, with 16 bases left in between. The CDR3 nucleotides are TGTGCCAGCAGTCGGCAGGGCCGTTCGGACGAGCAGTACTTC. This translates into CASSRQGRSDEQYF. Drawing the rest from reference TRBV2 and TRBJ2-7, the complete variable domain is EPEVTQTPSHQVTQMGQEVILRCVPISNHLYFYWYRQILGQKVEFLVSFYNNEISEKSEIFDDQFSVERPDGSNFTLKIRSTKLEDSAMYFCASSRQGRSDEQYFGPGTRLTVT.

The CDR3 region has the DNA TGTGCCAGCAGCGGGGGATCCCAAGAGACCCAGTACTTC. It codes for CASSGGSQETQYF. V is TRBV9 and J is TRBJ2-5, with no clear D. The CDR3 is made up of 13 amino acids. Germline V gene sequence: CDR1 SGDLS, CDR2 YYNGEE. Trimming left V 3 bases short and J 1 base short, with 7 bases between.

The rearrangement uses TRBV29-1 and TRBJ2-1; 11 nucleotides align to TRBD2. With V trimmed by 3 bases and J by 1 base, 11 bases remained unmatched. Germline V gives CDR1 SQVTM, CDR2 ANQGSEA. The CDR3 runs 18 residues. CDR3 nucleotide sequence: TGCAGCGTTGATAGCAACATGTTAGCGGGAGGGTCCTACAATGAGCAGTTCTTC. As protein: CSVDSNMLAGGSYNEQFF.

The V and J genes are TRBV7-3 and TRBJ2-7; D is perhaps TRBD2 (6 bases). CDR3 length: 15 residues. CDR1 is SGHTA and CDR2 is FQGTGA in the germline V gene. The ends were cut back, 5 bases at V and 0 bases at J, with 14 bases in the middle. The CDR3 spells CASSLGGASSYEQYF. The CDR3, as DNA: TGTGCCAGCAGCCTCGGGGGAGCCTCCTCCTACGAGCAGTACTTC. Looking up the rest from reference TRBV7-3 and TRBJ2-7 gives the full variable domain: GAGVSQTPSNKVTEKGKYVELRCDPISGHTALYWYRQSLGQGPEFLIYFQGTGAADDSGLPNDRFFAVRPEGSVSTLKIQRTERGDSAVYLCASSLGGASSYEQYFGPGTRLTVT.

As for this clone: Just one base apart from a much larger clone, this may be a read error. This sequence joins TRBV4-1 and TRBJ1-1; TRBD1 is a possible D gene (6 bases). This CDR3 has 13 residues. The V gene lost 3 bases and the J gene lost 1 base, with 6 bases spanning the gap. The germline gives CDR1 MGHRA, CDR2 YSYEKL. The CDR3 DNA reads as TGCGCCAGCAGCCAGGACAGGAACACTGAAGCTTTCTTT. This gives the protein CASSQDRNTEAFF.

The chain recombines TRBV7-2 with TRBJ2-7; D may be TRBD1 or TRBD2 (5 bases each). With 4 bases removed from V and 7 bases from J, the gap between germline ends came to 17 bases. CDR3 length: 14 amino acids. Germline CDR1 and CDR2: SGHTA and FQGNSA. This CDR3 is CASSSGPSPREQYF. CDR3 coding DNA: TGTGCCAGCAGCTCGGGGCCGAGTCCCAGGGAGCAGTACTTC.

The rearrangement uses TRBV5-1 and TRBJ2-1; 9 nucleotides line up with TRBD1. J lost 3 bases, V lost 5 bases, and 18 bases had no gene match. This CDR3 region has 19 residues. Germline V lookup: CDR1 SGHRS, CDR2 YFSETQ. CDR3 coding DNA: TGCGCCAGCAGGCAAGTAGGAGCCGGGACAGGGAACCGCTACAATGAGCAGTTCTTC. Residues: CASRQVGAGTGNRYNEQFF.

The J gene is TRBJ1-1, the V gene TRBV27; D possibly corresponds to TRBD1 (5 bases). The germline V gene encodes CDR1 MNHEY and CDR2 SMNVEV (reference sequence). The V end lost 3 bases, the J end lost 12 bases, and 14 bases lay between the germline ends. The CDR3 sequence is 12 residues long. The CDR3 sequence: CASSFIGGRPFF. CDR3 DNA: TGTGCCAGCAGTTTTATTGGGGGGAGGCCTTTCTTT.

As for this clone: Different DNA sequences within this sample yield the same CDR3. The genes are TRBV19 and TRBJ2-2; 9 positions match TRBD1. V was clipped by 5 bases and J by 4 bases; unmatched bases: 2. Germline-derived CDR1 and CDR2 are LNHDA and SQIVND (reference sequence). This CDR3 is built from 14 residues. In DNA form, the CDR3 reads TGTGCCAGTAGTCTGGACAGGGGCACCGGGGAGCTGTTTTTT. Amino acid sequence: CASSLDRGTGELFF.